These 17 T cell receptor beta chains were sequenced from one sample in a study of blood T cell repertoires in COVID-19. Sequenced by immunoSEQ multiplex PCR; TCRdb stores in-frame clones only, minus some. The sample gives around 220,000 clones, approximately 80% of which show up once; 7.5% to 9% is in the top ten. Sample: peripheral blood. The receptors were sampled from an elderly woman with COVID-19, enrolled during active disease.

The chain is built from TRBV7-2 and TRBJ1-2; TRBD1 agrees at 11 bases. There are 14 residues in the CDR3. V dropped 3 bases and J dropped 8; count of bases not matched to a gene: 5. The germline CDR1 and CDR2 sequences are SGHTA and FQGNSA. CDR3 loop: CASSFGGTGGGYTF. CDR3 DNA: TGTGCCAGCAGCTTCGGAGGGACAGGGGGAGGCTACACCTTC.

This clone was detected only a few times. This sequence joins TRBV27 and TRBJ1-1; a possible D gene is TRBD1 (5 bases). Germline CDR1 and CDR2: MNHEY and SMNVEV (reference sequence). V was trimmed by 6 bases and J by 1 base, leaving 15 bases between them. This CDR3 contains 15 residues. The CDR3 region is CASRPGTGGNTEAFF. The CDR3 DNA reads TGTGCCAGCAGACCCGGGACGGGAGGGAACACTGAAGCTTTCTTT.

This chain links TRBV6-5 with TRBJ2-7; TRBD2 is a possible D gene (6 bases). The CDR3 sequence is 15 residues long. Germline V gene data show CDR1 as MNHEY and CDR2 as SVGAGI. V lost 0 bases and J 2 bases, leaving 11 bases between the germline ends. As DNA, the CDR3 is TGTGCCAGCAGTTACTCGGGGGGAGACCCCTACGAGCAGTACTTC. Amino acids: CASSYSGGDPYEQYF.

The chain joins TRBV5-1 to TRBJ2-1; a weak D match, TRBD2 (6 bases). CDR1 is SGHRS, CDR2 YFSETQ, per germline. The V end was cut by 0 bases, the J end by 0 bases, with 13 bases between. This CDR3 has 17 residues. The CDR3, as DNA: TGCGCCAGCAGCTTGGGTGGAGGGCCTAACTCCTACAATGAGCAGTTCTTC. Its translation: CASSLGGGPNSYNEQFF.

The chain employs TRBV4-1 and TRBJ1-3, with a weak D call TRBD1 (5 bases). CDR1 MGHRA and CDR2 YSYEKL come from the germline V gene. Trimming stripped 0 bases from V and 2 bases from J, with 14 bases between. This CDR3 spans 17 amino acids. The CDR3 nucleotides are TGCGCCAGCAGCCAAGAATGGAGGGGTGCGCCTGGAAACACCATATATTTT. This codes for CASSQEWRGAPGNTIYF.

V and J are TRBV9 and TRBJ1-2; 8 bases line up with TRBD1. The CDR3 sequence is 14 residues long. Germline CDR1 SGDLS, CDR2 YYNGEE. The V segment lost 4 bases and the J segment 4 bases; nucleotides outside the gene matches: 6. CDR3 in DNA: TGTGCCAGCAGCCCCCGACAGGGGCCCTATGGCTACACCTTC. Residues: CASSPRQGPYGYTF. The whole variable domain, remainder taken from reference TRBV9 and TRBJ1-2, is DSGVTQTPKHLITATGQRVTLRCSPRSGDLSVYWYQQSLDQGLQFLIQYYNGEERAKGNILERFSAQQFPDLHSELNLSSLELGDSALYFCASSPRQGPYGYTFGSGTRLTVV.

This clone was counted a few times. The V and J genes are TRBV12-5 and TRBJ2-7; 7 bases are a match to TRBD2. Per the germline V gene, CDR1 is LGHNT and CDR2 is FRNRAP. This CDR3 has 13 amino acids. Unmatched junction bases numbered 6, after V lost 4 bases and J lost 6 bases. CDR3 in amino acids: CASGSGSGTEQYF. Here the CDR3 DNA reads TGTGCTAGTGGTTCCGGGAGCGGGACCGAGCAGTACTTC.

The chain combines TRBV24-1 with TRBJ1-2, with D maybe TRBD1 (6 bases). This CDR3 has 14 amino acids. The V and J ends lost 4 bases and 8 bases respectively, with 16 bases between them. The V gene's germline CDR1 is KGHDR and CDR2 SFDVKD. The CDR3 region has the DNA TGTGCCACCAGTGAGCCGCAGGGGACGCTCGGCTACACCTTC. The encoded protein is CATSEPQGTLGYTF.

The chain recombines TRBV2 with TRBJ2-7; 11 bases align to TRBD1. After removal of 5 bases from V and 3 bases from J, the junction contained 6 bases not matched to a gene. CDR1 is SNHLY, CDR2 FYNNEI, per germline. The CDR3 extends over 15 amino acids. CDR3 sequence: CASSQTGTGGYEQYF. CDR3 nucleotides: TGTGCCAGCAGTCAAACCGGGACAGGGGGCTACGAGCAGTACTTC.

This clone was seen just once. In the same sample, other DNA sequences code for this CDR3. The J gene is TRBJ2-1, the V gene TRBV3-1 (or the pseudogene TRBV3-2); 14 bases map to TRBD2. Per germline, CDR1 LGHDT and CDR2 YNNKEL (reference sequence). V shed 3 bases, J shed 7 bases, and the junction held 5 bases outside the gene matches. CDR3 length equals 16 residues. The CDR3 spells CASSQAGTSGSNEQFF. As DNA, the CDR3 is TGTGCCAGCAGCCAGGCCGGGACTAGCGGGAGTAATGAGCAGTTCTTC.

The chain uses TRBV5-1 and TRBJ1-6; D gene unclear. CDR3 length: 17 residues. CDR1 SGHRS and CDR2 YFSETQ come from the germline V gene. Trimming took off 0 bases at V and 8 bases at J, with 18 bases between the two ends. CDR3 bases: TGCGCCAGCAGCTTGGGTCTCTCGGGAACCGGAGATTCACCCCTCCACTTT. Translating it yields CASSLGLSGTGDSPLHF.

J is TRBJ1-5 and V is TRBV19; D remains unclear. The CDR3 sequence is 18 residues long. Trimming took off 6 bases at V and 6 bases at J, with 27 bases between the two ends. CDR1 is LNHDA and CDR2 is SQIVND in the germline V gene (reference sequence). The CDR3 reads CASSPMYGVSLIGQPQHF. The CDR3 region has the DNA TGTGCCAGTAGCCCCATGTACGGGGTTTCTTTAATAGGTCAGCCCCAGCATTTT. Variable domain in full (rest from reference TRBV19 and TRBJ1-5): DGGITQSPKYLFRKEGQNVTLSCEQNLNHDAMYWYRQDPGQGLRLIYYSQIVNDFQKGDIAEGYSVSREKKESFPLTVTSAQKNPTAFYLCASSPMYGVSLIGQPQHFGDGTRLSIL.

The rearrangement links TRBV6-6 to TRBJ2-5, with 9 bases that match TRBD2. CDR1 and CDR2 from the germline V gene are MNHNY and SVGAGI (reference sequence). After removal of 0 bases from V and 0 bases from J, the junction contained 2 bases not matched to a gene. The CDR3 runs 16 residues. The CDR3 protein is CASSYSKRGDQETQYF. Written as DNA, the CDR3 is TGTGCCAGCAGTTACTCTAAGCGGGGGGACCAAGAGACCCAGTACTTC.

V and J are TRBV5-4 and TRBJ2-1, with D possibly TRBD2 on 5 matching bases. Germline V lookup: CDR1 SGHNT, CDR2 YYREEE (reference sequence). This CDR3 region has 15 residues. V lost 3 bases and J lost 6, with 16 bases in between. CDR3 DNA sequence: TGTGCCAGCAGCTATAGCGTAGAAGGACTCAATGAGCAGTTCTTC. Residues: CASSYSVEGLNEQFF.

This clone was seen at least ten times. The V gene is TRBV30, the J gene TRBJ2-7; TRBD2 matches 7 bases. CDR3 length: 19 residues. V trimming: 4 bases; J trimming: 3 bases; junction bases outside the gene matches: 24. CDR1 is GTSNPN, CDR2 SVGIG, per germline (reference sequence). The CDR3 DNA reads as TGTGCCTGGACCCACCTGGGGGGGGTCCGACTAGTCGGAGACTACGAGCAGTACTTC. Amino acids: CAWTHLGGVRLVGDYEQYF.

This clone turned up a few times. The CDR3 region has the DNA TGTGCCACCAGCAGAGACCGACAGGAATCCTATGGCTACACCTTC. Its translation is CATSRDRQESYGYTF. The chain carries TRBV15 and TRBJ1-2; possibly TRBD1 for D (6 bases). Per germline, CDR1 LNHNV and CDR2 YYDKDF (reference sequence). V was shortened by 0 bases and J by 4 bases, with 12 bases between the two germline ends. The CDR3 has 15 amino acids. Based on the CDR3 plus reference TRBV15 and TRBJ1-2, the full variable domain is DAMVIQNPRYQVTQFGKPVTLSCSQTLNHNVMYWYQQKSSQAPKLLFHYYDKDFNNEADTPDNFQSRRPNTSFCFLDIRSPGLGDTAMYLCATSRDRQESYGYTFGSGTRLTVV.

This chain links TRBV19 with TRBJ1-1; 8 nucleotides align to TRBD1. The CDR3 has 15 amino acids. Germline CDR1 LNHDA, CDR2 SQIVND (reference sequence). Trimming cost V 6 bases and J 0 bases; bases outside gene matches: 6. Here the CDR3 reads CASSLTGVMNTEAFF. Here the CDR3 DNA reads TGTGCCAGTAGCCTGACAGGGGTCATGAACACTGAAGCTTTCTTT.